This T cell receptor beta chain appears in the sequencing data of a study of Ad26.COV2.S vaccination and SARS-CoV-2 variants. Study-wide context: Recipients of Ad26.COV2.S got it intramuscularly, once or twice 56 days apart. Study outcomes and limitations: There was reportedly substantial breadth in spike-specific CD8+ and CD4+ T cell responses after vaccination.

On this clone itself: Its antigen remains unidentified.

CDR1 SGHVS and CDR2 FNYEAQ come from the germline V gene. The CDR3 contains 14 residues. The V gene end was trimmed by 4 bases and the J gene end by 1 base; junction bases not matched to a gene: 3. Generated by immunoSEQ multiplex PCR, the TCRdb table keeps only in-frame clones and is missing some. The sample has 330,000 or so clones, under 90% seen once. The treatment was: roughly 19 received Ad26.COV2.S at low or high dose, single or two shots; about five received placebo; per-sample allocation not given. Repertoires come from day 63 after the first vaccine or placebo injection. A Boston adult aged 18-55 years was the donor.

This clonotype was sampled from a person aged 18-60 years who received the Ad26.COV2.S COVID-19 vaccine or a placebo. Sample: peripheral blood, taken in a trial of Ad26.COV2.S vaccine versus placebo. The chain links TRBV7-6 to TRBJ1-1; 7 bases are a match to TRBD1. The CDR3 loop is CASSSRTGNTEAFF. CDR3 DNA: TGTGCCAGCAGCTCCCGGACAGGGAACACTGAAGCTTTCTTT.